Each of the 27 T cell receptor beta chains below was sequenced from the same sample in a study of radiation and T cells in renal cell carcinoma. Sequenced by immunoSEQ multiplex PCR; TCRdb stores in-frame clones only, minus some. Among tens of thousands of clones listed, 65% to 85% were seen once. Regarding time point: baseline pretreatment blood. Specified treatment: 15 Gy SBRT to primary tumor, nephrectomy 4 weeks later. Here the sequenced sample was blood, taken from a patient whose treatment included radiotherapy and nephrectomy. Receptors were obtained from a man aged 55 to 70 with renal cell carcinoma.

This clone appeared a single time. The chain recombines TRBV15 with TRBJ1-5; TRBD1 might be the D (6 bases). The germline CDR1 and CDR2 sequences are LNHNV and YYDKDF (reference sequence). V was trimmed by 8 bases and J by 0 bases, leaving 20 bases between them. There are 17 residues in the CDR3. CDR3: CATQGQRGLYSNQPQHF. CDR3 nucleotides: TGTGCCACCCAAGGACAGAGGGGGTTGTATAGCAATCAGCCCCAGCATTTT. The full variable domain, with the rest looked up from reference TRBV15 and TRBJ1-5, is DAMVIQNPRYQVTQFGKPVTLSCSQTLNHNVMYWYQQKSSQAPKLLFHYYDKDFNNEADTPDNFQSRRPNTSFCFLDIRSPGLGDTAMYLCATQGQRGLYSNQPQHFGDGTRLSIL.

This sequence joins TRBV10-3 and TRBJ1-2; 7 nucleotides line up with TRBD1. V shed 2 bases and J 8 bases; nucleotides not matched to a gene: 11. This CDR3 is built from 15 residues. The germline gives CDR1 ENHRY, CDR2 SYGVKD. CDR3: CAISETDRRSGGYTF. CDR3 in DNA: TGTGCCATCAGTGAGACGGACAGGCGTTCGGGGGGCTACACCTTC.

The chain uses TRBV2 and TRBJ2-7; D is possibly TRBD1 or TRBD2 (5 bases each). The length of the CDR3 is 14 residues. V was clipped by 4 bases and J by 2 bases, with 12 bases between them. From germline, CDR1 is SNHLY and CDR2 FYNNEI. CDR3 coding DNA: TGTGCCAGCAGTGCAGGGACCGATGCCTACGAGCAGTACTTC. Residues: CASSAGTDAYEQYF. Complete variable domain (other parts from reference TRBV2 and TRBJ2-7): EPEVTQTPSHQVTQMGQEVILRCVPISNHLYFYWYRQILGQKVEFLVSFYNNEISEKSEIFDDQFSVERPDGSNFTLKIRSTKLEDSAMYFCASSAGTDAYEQYFGPGTRLTVT.

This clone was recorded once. The CDR3 coding sequence is TGTGCCAGCAGCCAGGGGGTGGAGAGTGCAGATACGCAGTATTTT. It is translated as CASSQGVESADTQYF. This chain connects TRBV5-6 to TRBJ2-3; 7 nucleotides match TRBD1. This CDR3 spans 15 amino acids. The junction had 9 bases not matched to a gene; V was cut back by 4 bases and J by 4 bases. Germline CDR1 reads SGHDT; CDR2 reads YYEEEE.

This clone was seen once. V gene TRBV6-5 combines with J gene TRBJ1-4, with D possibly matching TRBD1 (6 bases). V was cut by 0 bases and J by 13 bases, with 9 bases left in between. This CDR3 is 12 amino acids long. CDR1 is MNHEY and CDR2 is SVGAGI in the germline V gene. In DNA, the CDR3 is TGTGCCAGCAGTTACTCGGGAGGGGGACTGTTTTTT. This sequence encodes CASSYSGGGLFF.

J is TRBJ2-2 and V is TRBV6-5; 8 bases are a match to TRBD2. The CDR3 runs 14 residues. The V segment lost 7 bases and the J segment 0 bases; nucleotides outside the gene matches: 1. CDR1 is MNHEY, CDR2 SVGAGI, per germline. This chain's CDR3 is CASKGLANTGELFF. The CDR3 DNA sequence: TGTGCCAGCAAGGGACTAGCGAACACCGGGGAGCTGTTTTTT.

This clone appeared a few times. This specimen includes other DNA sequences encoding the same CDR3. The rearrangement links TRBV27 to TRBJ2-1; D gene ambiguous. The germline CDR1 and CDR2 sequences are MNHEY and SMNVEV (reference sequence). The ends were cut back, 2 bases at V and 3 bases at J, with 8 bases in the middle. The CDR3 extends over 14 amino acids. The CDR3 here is CASSLGAGYNEQFF. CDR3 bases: TGTGCCAGCAGTTTAGGAGCTGGCTACAATGAGCAGTTCTTC.

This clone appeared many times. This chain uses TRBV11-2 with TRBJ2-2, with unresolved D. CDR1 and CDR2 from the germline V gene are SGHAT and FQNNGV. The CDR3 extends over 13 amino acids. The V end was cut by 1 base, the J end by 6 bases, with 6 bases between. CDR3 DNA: TGTGCCAGCAGCTTAGTCCGGGCCGGGGAGCTGTTTTTT. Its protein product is CASSLVRAGELFF.

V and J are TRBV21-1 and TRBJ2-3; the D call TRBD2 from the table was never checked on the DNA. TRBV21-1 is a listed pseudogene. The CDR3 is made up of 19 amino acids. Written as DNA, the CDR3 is TGTGCCAGCAGCAAACCTCTCGGAGGCGGAAACCCCCTCACAGATACGCAGTATTTT. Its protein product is CASSKPLGGGNPLTDTQYF.

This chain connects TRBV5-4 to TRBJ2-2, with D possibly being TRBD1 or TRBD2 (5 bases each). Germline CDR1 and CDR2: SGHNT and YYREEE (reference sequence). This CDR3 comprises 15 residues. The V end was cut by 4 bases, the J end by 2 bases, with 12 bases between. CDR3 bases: TGTGCCAGCAGCCCAGGGACCGCTAACACCGGGGAGCTGTTTTTT. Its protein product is CASSPGTANTGELFF.

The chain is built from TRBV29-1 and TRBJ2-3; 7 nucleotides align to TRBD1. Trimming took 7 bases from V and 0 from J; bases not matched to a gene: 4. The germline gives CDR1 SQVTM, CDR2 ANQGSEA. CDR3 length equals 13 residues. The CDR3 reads CSGLQGSTDTQYF. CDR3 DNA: TGCAGCGGTCTACAGGGGAGCACAGATACGCAGTATTTT.

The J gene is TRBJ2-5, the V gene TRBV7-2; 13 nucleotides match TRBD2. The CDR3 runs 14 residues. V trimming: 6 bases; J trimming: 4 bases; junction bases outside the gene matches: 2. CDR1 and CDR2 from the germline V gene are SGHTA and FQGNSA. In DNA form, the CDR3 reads TGTGCCAGCAGGAGACTAGCGGGAGGAGAGACCCAGTACTTC. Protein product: CASRRLAGGETQYF.

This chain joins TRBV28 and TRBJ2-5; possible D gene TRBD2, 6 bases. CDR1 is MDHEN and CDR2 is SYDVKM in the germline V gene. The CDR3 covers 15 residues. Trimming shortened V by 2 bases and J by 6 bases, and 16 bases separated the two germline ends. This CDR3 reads CASSLPGEGWQTQYF. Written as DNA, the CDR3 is TGTGCCAGCAGTTTACCGGGAGAGGGGTGGCAGACCCAGTACTTC.

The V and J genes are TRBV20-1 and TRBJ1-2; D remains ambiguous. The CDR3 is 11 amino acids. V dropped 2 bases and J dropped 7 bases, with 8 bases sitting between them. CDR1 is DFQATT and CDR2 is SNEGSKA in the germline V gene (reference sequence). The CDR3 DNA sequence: TGCAGTGCTAGATTCTTTCCTGGCTACACCTTC. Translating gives CSARFFPGYTF.

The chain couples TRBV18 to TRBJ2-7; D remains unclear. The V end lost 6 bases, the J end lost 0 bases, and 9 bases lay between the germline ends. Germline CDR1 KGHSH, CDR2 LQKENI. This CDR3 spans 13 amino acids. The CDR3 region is CASSSSSSYEQYF. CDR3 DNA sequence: TGTGCCAGCTCCTCGTCGAGCTCCTACGAGCAGTACTTC.

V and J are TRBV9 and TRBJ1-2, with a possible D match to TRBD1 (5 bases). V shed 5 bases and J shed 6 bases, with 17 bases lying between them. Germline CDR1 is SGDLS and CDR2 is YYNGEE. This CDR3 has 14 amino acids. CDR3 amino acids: CASSAGLPFNGYTF. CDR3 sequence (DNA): TGTGCCAGCAGTGCGGGACTCCCCTTTAATGGCTACACCTTC.

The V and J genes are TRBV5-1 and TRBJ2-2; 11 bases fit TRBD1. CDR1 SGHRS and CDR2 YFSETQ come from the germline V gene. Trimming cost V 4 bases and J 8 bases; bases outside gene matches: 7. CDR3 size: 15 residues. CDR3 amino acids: CASSPRTGGQGELFF. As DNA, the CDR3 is TGCGCCAGCAGCCCCCGGACAGGGGGCCAAGGGGAGCTGTTTTTT. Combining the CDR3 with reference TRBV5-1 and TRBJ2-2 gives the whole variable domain KAGVTQTPRYLIKTRGQQVTLSCSPISGHRSVSWYQQTPGQGLQFLFEYFSETQRNKGNFPGRFSGRQFSNSRSEMNVSTLELGDSALYLCASSPRTGGQGELFFGEGSRLTVL.

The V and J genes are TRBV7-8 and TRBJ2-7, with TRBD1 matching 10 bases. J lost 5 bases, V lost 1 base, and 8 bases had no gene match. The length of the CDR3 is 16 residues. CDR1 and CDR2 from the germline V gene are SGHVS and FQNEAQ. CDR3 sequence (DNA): TGTGCCAGCAGCTTAGGGGGGTGGGACAGGGGCAACGAGCAGTACTTC. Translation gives CASSLGGWDRGNEQYF.

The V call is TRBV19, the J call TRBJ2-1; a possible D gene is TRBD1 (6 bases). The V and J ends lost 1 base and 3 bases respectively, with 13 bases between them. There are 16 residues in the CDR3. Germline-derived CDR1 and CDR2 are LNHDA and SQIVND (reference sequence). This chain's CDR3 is CASSIGGTPSYNEQFF. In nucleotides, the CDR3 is TGTGCCAGTAGTATAGGGGGGACACCAAGCTACAATGAGCAGTTCTTC. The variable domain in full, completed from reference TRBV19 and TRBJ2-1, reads DGGITQSPKYLFRKEGQNVTLSCEQNLNHDAMYWYRQDPGQGLRLIYYSQIVNDFQKGDIAEGYSVSREKKESFPLTVTSAQKNPTAFYLCASSIGGTPSYNEQFFGPGTRLTVL.

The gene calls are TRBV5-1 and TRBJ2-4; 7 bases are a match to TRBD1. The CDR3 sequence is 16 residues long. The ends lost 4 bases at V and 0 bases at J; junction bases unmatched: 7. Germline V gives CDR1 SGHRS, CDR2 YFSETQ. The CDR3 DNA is TGCGCCAGCAGCCCGGGACAGAGACTAGCCAAAAACATTCAGTACTTC. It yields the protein CASSPGQRLAKNIQYF.

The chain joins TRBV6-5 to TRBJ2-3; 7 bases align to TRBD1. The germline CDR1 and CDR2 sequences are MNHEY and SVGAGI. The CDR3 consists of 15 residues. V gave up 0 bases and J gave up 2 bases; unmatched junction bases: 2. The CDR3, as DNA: TGTGCCAGCAGTTACTCGACAGGGACCACAGATACGCAGTATTTT. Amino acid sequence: CASSYSTGTTDTQYF.

Here the CDR3 reads CASSLRVTTGELFF. As DNA, the CDR3 is TGTGCCAGCAGCTTGAGGGTGACCACCGGGGAGCTGTTTTTT. The J gene is TRBJ2-2, the V gene TRBV7-3, with a possible D match to TRBD2 (5 bases). The CDR3 is made up of 14 amino acids. CDR1 is SGHTA, CDR2 FQGTGA, per germline. Between the trimmed V and J ends, which lost 3 bases and 4 bases, there was a span of 9 bases.

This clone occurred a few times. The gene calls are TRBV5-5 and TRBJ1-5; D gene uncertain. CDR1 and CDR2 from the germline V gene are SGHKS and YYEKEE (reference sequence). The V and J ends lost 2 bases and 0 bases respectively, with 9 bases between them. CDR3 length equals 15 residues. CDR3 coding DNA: TGTGCCAGCAGCTTCAACAGTGATAGCAATCAGCCCCAGCATTTT. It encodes CASSFNSDSNQPQHF.

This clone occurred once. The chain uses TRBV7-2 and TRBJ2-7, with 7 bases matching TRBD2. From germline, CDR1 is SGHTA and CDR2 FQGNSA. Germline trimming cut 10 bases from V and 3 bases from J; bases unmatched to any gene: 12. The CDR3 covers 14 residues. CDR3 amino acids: CATRVGGSHYEQYF. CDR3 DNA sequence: TGTGCCACCAGAGTCGGGGGGAGTCACTACGAGCAGTACTTC.

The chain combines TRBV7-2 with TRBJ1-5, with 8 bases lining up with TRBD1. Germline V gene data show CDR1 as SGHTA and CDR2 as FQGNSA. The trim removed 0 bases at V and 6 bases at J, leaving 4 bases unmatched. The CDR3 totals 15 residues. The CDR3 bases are TGTGCCAGCAGCTTAGCCCAGGGGGCTCTTCAGCCCCAGCATTTT. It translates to CASSLAQGALQPQHF.

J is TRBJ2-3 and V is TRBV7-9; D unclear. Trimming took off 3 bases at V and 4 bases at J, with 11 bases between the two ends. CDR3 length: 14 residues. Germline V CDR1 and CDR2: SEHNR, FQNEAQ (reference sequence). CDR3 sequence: CASSLGRSSDTQYF. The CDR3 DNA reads TGTGCCAGCAGCTTGGGCAGGAGTTCAGATACGCAGTATTTT.

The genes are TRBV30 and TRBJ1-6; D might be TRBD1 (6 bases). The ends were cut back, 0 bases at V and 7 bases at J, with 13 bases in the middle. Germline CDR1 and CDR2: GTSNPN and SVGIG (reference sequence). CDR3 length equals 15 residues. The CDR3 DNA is TGTGCCTGGAGTGTCCTGGAGAGGGGGAATTCACCCCTCCACTTT. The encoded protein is CAWSVLERGNSPLHF.